This T cell receptor (beta chain) came from a study of cytomegalovirus exposure and HLA in healthy donors. The study's findings and limits: Researchers counted over 150 TCR beta chains as cytomegalovirus-associated.

The length of the CDR3 is 13 residues. V was clipped by 5 bases and J by 5 bases, with 12 bases between them. Looked up from germline, CDR1 is MNHEY and CDR2 is SVGAGI. Repertoires were generated with immunoSEQ multiplex PCR, while TCRdb's copy carries only in-frame clones and drops some. The sample has 120,000 or so clones; approximately 95% are singletons. A word on this clone: What it recognizes is unknown.

The material sequenced was PBMCs. V is TRBV6-5 and J is TRBJ1-2, with D maybe TRBD1 (6 bases). This TCR derives from a man aged 18 to 30 in good health and CMV-seronegative. As DNA, the CDR3 is TGTGCCAGCAGTCCCGGACAGCTTTATGGCTACACCTTC. Its protein product is CASSPGQLYGYTF.